This T cell receptor (beta chain) was captured in a study of control samples from healthy donors and cancer patients. V was shortened by 0 bases and J by 3 bases, with 9 bases between the two germline ends. The germline CDR1 and CDR2 sequences are MGHRA and YSYEKL. The CDR3 covers 15 residues. Assay: immunoSEQ multiplex PCR; the TCRdb copy retains only in-frame clones and omits some. The sample has about 110,000 clones; around 80% are singletons. The receptor was isolated from a man aged 18-30 years in good health. The sequenced material came from blood. This chain links TRBV4-1 with TRBJ1-5, with D perhaps matching TRBD1 (5 bases). The CDR3 DNA is TGCGCCAGCAGCCAAGAAGGGGAGCTCAATCAGCCCCAGCATTTT. Amino acids: CASSQEGELNQPQHF.